The 17 T cell receptor beta chains below were found in one sample sequenced in a study of long-term antiretroviral therapy in people with HIV. They ran version v3.0 of the immunoSEQ assay at survey level. Data came from immunoSEQ multiplex PCR; TCRdb stores just in-frame clones and leaves some out. The table has tens of thousands of clones, about 95% seen once. Sequences were derived from unsorted PBMCs, sampled 3.7 years after starting antiretroviral therapy. Every receptor here comes from a woman aged 45-65 years with HIV.

The J gene is TRBJ2-3, the V gene TRBV7-6; no reliable D call. Germline loops: CDR1 SGHVS, CDR2 FNYEAQ. V was cut by 4 bases and J by 2 bases, with 25 bases left in between. CDR3 length: 19 residues. The CDR3 bases are TGTGCCAGCAGCTCCCGCCTCTCGGCAGGTTATGCCATCACAGATACGCAGTATTTT. It codes for CASSSRLSAGYAITDTQYF.

The J gene is TRBJ1-1, the V gene TRBV7-3; no clear D gene. The CDR3 length is 14 residues. Trimming took off 5 bases at V and 4 bases at J, with 14 bases between the two ends. Germline-derived CDR1 and CDR2 are SGHTA and FQGTGA. The CDR3 bases are TGTGCCAGCAGCGGGAGACTCGCTGCCACTGAAGCTTTCTTT. Translated: CASSGRLAATEAFF.

The J gene is TRBJ1-4, the V gene TRBV7-3; D might be TRBD1 (5 bases). Trimming pared 3 bases from V and 8 bases from J, leaving 16 bases between. CDR1 is SGHTA and CDR2 is FQGTGA in the germline V gene. The CDR3 consists of 15 residues. The DNA of the CDR3 is TGTGCCAGCAGCTTTCACCCCGACGGGGACGAAAAACTGTTTTTT. Protein: CASSFHPDGDEKLFF.

This chain connects TRBV11-3 to TRBJ2-7; D not certain. Trimming pared 5 bases from V and 6 bases from J, leaving 11 bases between. CDR1 is SGHNT, CDR2 YENEEA, per germline. The CDR3 length is 12 residues. CDR3 sequence reads: CASSGRNAEQYF. The CDR3 bases are TGTGCCAGCAGCGGCAGGAACGCCGAGCAGTACTTC.

The rearrangement joins TRBV6-1 to TRBJ2-5; no definite D call. Trimming removed 4 bases at V and 3 bases at J, with 9 bases between. CDR1 and CDR2 from the germline V gene are MNHNS and SASEGT. The CDR3 spans 13 residues. The CDR3, as DNA: TGTGCCAGCAGTGGACCTATAAAAGAGACCCAGTACTTC. As protein: CASSGPIKETQYF.

Comment on this clone: An end of the junction does not agree with germline; a read error may underlie this. This chain joins TRBV7-7 and TRBJ1-2, with 7 bases that match TRBD1. Looked up from germline, CDR1 is SSHAT and CDR2 is FNYEAQ (reference sequence). CDR3 size: 16 residues. CDR3 DNA sequence: TGTGCTAGCAGCCCTCTAGGGGGACAGACTAACTATGGCTACACCTTC. It encodes CASSPLGGQTNYGYTF. Full variable domain (missing parts from reference TRBV7-7 and TRBJ1-2): GAGVSQSPRYKVTKRGQDVTLRCDPISSHATLYWYQQALGQGPEFLTYFNYEAQPDKSGLPSDRFSAERPEGSISTLTIQRTEQRDSAMYRCASSPLGGQTNYGYTFGSGTRLTVV.

The chain employs TRBV6-5 and TRBJ2-7; D not resolved. Trimming pared 8 bases from V and 0 bases from J, leaving 11 bases between. The CDR3 runs to 13 residues. Germline assignment: CDR1 MNHEY and CDR2 SVGAGI. The CDR3 DNA reads as TGTGCCAGCCTATCACGGAGCTCCTACGAGCAGTACTTC. Translating gives CASLSRSSYEQYF.

This chain connects TRBV6-5 to TRBJ2-2, with 13 bases identical to TRBD2. This CDR3 has 16 amino acids. Germline CDR1 and CDR2: MNHEY and SVGAGI. V was pared by 4 bases and J by 1 base, with 0 bases of the junction left unmatched. CDR3 nucleotides: TGTGCCAGCAGTTGGACTAGCGGGGGGAACACCGGGGAGCTGTTTTTT. This sequence encodes CASSWTSGGNTGELFF.

The count of this clone is one. The J gene is TRBJ2-2, the V gene TRBV11-2; possibly TRBD2 for D (6 bases). V lost 10 bases, J lost 4 bases, and 19 bases lay in between. The CDR3 runs 15 residues. In germline, CDR1 is SGHAT, CDR2 FQNNGV. The CDR3 region is CAISNGLATTGELFF. The CDR3 DNA follows: TGTGCCATCTCGAACGGTCTAGCGACCACCGGGGAGCTGTTTTTT.

The V gene is TRBV10-1, the J gene TRBJ2-2; D possibly corresponds to TRBD1 (6 bases). The length of the CDR3 is 16 residues. CDR1 and CDR2 (germline): WNHNN, SYGVQD (reference sequence). Between the trimmed V and J ends, which lost 2 bases and 1 base, there was a span of 11 bases. CDR3 in amino acids: CASSENGQRNTGELFF. CDR3 nucleotide sequence: TGCGCCAGCAGTGAGAACGGACAGAGGAACACCGGGGAGCTGTTTTTT.

V gene TRBV5-1 combines with J gene TRBJ1-1; D ambiguous. Between the trimmed V and J ends, which lost 0 bases and 2 bases, there was a span of 14 bases. This CDR3 has 16 residues. Germline CDR1 is SGHRS and CDR2 is YFSETQ. The CDR3 reads CASSLALSQANTEAFF. DNA of the CDR3: TGCGCCAGCAGCTTGGCACTAAGCCAGGCAAACACTGAAGCTTTCTTT.

The V call is TRBV6-5, the J call TRBJ1-1, with D possibly TRBD1 on 5 matching bases. V lost 4 bases and J 3 bases, leaving 6 bases between the germline ends. Germline values: CDR1 MNHEY, CDR2 SVGAGI. CDR3 length: 12 amino acids. CDR3 bases: TGTGCCAGCAGTTCAGGGTACACTGAAGCTTTCTTT. Protein sequence: CASSSGYTEAFF.

The chain recombines TRBV19 with TRBJ2-3; D is perhaps TRBD1 or TRBD2 (5 bases each). Germline V gives CDR1 LNHDA, CDR2 SQIVND (reference sequence). V lost 2 bases, J lost 1 base, and 13 bases lay in between. The CDR3 is 16 amino acids. DNA for the CDR3: TGTGCCAGTAGTATATGGGGGTCTGCCGGCACAGATACGCAGTATTTT. The encoded protein is CASSIWGSAGTDTQYF. Full variable domain (missing parts from reference TRBV19 and TRBJ2-3): DGGITQSPKYLFRKEGQNVTLSCEQNLNHDAMYWYRQDPGQGLRLIYYSQIVNDFQKGDIAEGYSVSREKKESFPLTVTSAQKNPTAFYLCASSIWGSAGTDTQYFGPGTRLTVL.

The chain links TRBV6-5 to TRBJ2-2; tentative D call: TRBD1 (6 bases). Germline-derived CDR1 and CDR2 are MNHEY and SVGAGI. The germline V and J ends were trimmed by 6 bases and 4 bases, with 9 bases remaining between them. The CDR3 length is 13 residues. This CDR3 is CASSPRGTGELFF. The CDR3 DNA reads TGTGCCAGCAGCCCCAGGGGCACCGGGGAGCTGTTTTTT.

The CDR3 DNA is TGTGCCAGCAGTGAAGCGCTAGTTAGAGACGAGCAGTACTTC. As protein: CASSEALVRDEQYF. V usage is TRBV2 and J usage is TRBJ2-7; D gene ambiguous. Germline V gene lookup returns CDR1 SNHLY and CDR2 FYNNEI. This CDR3 region has 14 residues. Deletions cut 0 bases from V and 5 bases from J, with 11 bases between.

The chain couples TRBV5-1 to TRBJ1-1; D is possibly TRBD1 (5 bases). Germline V gene sequence: CDR1 SGHRS, CDR2 YFSETQ. V lost 2 bases and J lost 1, with 9 bases in between. The CDR3 is 14 amino acids. The CDR3 region has the DNA TGCGCCAGCAGCTTTTACGGGGGGAACACTGAAGCTTTCTTT. This gives the protein CASSFYGGNTEAFF.

The V gene is TRBV7-6, the J gene TRBJ1-6; D is possibly TRBD1 (6 bases). Germline V lookup: CDR1 SGHVS, CDR2 FNYEAQ. The CDR3 is made up of 16 amino acids. The germline V and J ends were trimmed by 2 bases and 7 bases, with 15 bases remaining between them. CDR3 bases: TGTGCCAGCAGCTTAATACCCGGACAGTGGAATTCACCCCTCCACTTT. Translating it yields CASSLIPGQWNSPLHF.